The clone carrying this T cell receptor (beta chain) showed up just once. Its antigen is unidentified. This specimen belongs to a study of shared clonotypes between healthy human individuals. Profiling relied on immunoSEQ multiplex PCR, and the TCRdb table lists in-frame clones only, not all of them. The sample includes nearly 750,000 clones, 72% seen only once; the top ten take roughly 1.8%. Overall study results and limits: Genetic and exposure-history diversity was limited by the few donors. Unshared clonotypes carried lower generation probabilities than those common to all four donors.

The sample was memory CD4+ T cells sorted from blood. Subset noted: CD45RA-negative fraction. This TCR came from a woman in her thirties in good health.

DNA for the CDR3: TGTGCCAGCAGTTTATGGGGGGGGCCGGTGAACACTGAAGCTTTCTTT. Protein: CASSLWGGPVNTEAFF. The gene calls are TRBV28 and TRBJ1-1, with D tentatively TRBD1 (6 bases). There are 16 residues in the CDR3. Per germline, CDR1 MDHEN and CDR2 SYDVKM. V gave up 0 bases and J gave up 0 bases, with 11 bases separating them.